This T cell receptor (beta chain) was found in a study of CD8 T cells in Susac syndrome. The T cells that were sequenced for TCR beta were CD8+ and CD4+ cells from blood. An amount of RNA that ranged from about 0.45 to 1 ug was reverse transcribed with random hexamers. Each CDR3 protein is one row after TCRdb ran MiXCR on the immunoSEQ multiplex PCR reads. The sample lists 140,000 to 150,000 distinct CDR3 sequences; 90% to 97% were seen once. CDR3 length: 13 amino acids. V shed 5 bases and J shed 7 bases, with 15 bases lying between them. This TCR came from a human donor with Susac syndrome. The chain employs TRBV12-3 or TRBV12-4 and TRBJ2-7; D might be TRBD1 (6 bases). Source material: CD4+ T cells from PBMCs. CDR3 nucleotides: TGTGCCAGCAGTCCAAGGGGGATTGGTGAGCAGTACTTC. This codes for CASSPRGIGEQYF.